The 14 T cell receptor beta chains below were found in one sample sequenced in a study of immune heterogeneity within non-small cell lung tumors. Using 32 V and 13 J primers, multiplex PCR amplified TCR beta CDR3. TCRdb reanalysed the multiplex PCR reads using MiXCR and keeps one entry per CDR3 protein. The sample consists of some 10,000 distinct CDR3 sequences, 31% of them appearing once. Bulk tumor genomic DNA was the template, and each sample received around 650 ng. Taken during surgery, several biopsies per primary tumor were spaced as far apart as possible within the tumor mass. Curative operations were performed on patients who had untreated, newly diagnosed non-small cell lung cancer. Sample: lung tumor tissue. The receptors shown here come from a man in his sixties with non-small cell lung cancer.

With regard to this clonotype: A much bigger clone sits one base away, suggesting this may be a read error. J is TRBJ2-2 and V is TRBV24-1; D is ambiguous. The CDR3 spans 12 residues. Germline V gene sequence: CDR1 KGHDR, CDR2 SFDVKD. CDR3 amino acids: CVTSLSAGELFF. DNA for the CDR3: TGTGTCACCAGTTTGTCAGCCGGGGAGCTGTTTTTT.

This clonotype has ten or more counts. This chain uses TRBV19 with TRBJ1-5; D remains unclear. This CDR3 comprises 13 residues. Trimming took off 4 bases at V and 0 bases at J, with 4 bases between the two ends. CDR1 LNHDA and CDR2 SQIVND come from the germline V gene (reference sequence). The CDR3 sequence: CASSTNSNQPQHF. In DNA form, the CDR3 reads TGTGCCAGTAGTACAAATAGCAATCAGCCCCAGCATTTT.

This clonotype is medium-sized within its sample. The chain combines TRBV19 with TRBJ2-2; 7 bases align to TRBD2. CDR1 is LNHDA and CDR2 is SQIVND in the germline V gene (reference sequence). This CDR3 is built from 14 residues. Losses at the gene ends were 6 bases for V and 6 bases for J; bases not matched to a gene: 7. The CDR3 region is CASRGKAGPGELFF. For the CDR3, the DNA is TGTGCCAGTAGGGGTAAAGCGGGGCCCGGGGAGCTGTTTTTT.

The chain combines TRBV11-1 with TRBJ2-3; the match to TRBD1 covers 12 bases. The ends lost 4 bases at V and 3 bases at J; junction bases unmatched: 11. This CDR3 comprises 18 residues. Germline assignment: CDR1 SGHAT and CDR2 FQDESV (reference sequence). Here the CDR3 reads CASSSELPGQGATDTQYF. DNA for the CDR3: TGTGCCAGCAGCTCCGAACTACCGGGACAGGGGGCAACAGATACGCAGTATTTT.

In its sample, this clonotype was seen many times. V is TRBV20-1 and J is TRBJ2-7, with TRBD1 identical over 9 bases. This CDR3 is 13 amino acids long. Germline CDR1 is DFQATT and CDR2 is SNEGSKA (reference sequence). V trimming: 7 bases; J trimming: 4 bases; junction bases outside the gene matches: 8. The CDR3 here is CSVKQGAGYEQYF. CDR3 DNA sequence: TGCAGTGTTAAACAGGGGGCAGGTTACGAGCAGTACTTC.

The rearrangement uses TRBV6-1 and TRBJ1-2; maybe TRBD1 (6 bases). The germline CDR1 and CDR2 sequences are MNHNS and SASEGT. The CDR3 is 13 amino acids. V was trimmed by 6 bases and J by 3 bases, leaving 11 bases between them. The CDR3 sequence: CASRSTGDYGYTF. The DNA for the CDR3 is TGTGCCAGCAGATCGACAGGTGACTATGGCTACACCTTC.

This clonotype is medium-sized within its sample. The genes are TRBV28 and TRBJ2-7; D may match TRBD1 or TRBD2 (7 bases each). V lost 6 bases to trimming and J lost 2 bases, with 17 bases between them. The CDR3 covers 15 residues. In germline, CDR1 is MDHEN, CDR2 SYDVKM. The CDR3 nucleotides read TGTGCCAGCAGCCTCGGGGGGACAGATCCCTACGAGCAGTACTTC. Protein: CASSLGGTDPYEQYF.

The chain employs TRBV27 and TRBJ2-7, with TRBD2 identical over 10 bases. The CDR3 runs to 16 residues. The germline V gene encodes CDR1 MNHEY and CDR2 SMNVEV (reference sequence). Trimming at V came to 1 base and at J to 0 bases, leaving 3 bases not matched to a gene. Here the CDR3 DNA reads TGTGCCAGCAGTTTATGGGGGACTAGCGCCTCCTACGAGCAGTACTTC. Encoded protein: CASSLWGTSASYEQYF.

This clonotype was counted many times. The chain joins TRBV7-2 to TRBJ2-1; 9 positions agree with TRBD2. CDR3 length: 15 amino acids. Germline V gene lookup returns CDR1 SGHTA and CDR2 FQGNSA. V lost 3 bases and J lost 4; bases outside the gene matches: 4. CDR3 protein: CASSLGTSRYNEQFF. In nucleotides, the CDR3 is TGTGCCAGCAGCTTGGGGACTAGCAGATACAATGAGCAGTTCTTC.

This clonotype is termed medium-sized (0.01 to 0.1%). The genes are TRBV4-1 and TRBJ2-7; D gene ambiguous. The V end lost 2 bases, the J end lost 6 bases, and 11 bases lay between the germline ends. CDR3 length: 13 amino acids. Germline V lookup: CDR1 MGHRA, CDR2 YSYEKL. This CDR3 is CASSQPPRAEQYF. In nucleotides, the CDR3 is TGCGCCAGCAGCCAACCCCCTAGGGCCGAGCAGTACTTC.

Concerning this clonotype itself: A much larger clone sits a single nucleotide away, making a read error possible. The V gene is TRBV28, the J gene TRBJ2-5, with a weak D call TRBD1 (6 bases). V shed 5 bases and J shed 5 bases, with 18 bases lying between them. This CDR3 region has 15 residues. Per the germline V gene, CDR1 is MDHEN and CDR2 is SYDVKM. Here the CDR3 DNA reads TGTGCCAGCAGTGGGGGCGGGCCAGGGGTGGAGACCCAGTACTTC. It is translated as CASSGGGPGVETQYF.

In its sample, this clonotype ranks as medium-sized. CDR3 in DNA: TGTGCCATCGTACTAGCGGGAGTTGTGGATACGCAGTATTTT. Translated: CAIVLAGVVDTQYF. V usage is TRBV7-9 and J usage is TRBJ2-3; 11 bases align to TRBD2. CDR1 SEHNR and CDR2 FQNEAQ come from the germline V gene (reference sequence). CDR3 size: 14 residues. Germline trimming cut 10 bases from V and 6 bases from J; bases unmatched to any gene: 9.

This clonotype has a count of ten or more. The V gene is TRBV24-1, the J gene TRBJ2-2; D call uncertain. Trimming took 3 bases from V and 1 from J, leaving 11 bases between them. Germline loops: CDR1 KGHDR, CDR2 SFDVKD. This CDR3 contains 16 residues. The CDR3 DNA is TGTGCCACCAGTGATCGGACGGTCAAGAACACCGGGGAGCTGTTTTTT. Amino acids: CATSDRTVKNTGELFF.

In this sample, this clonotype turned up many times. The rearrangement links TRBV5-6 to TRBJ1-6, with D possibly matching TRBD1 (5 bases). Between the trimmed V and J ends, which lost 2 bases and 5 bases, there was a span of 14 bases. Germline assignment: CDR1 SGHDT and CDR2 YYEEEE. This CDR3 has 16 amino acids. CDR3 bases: TGTGCCAGCAGCTTCGGAGCACGCAGGGATAATTCACCCCTCCACTTT. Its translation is CASSFGARRDNSPLHF.